This TCR beta chain was identified during a study of T-cell reconstitution after alpha-beta-depleted transplantation in children. TCRbeta library construction was performed incorporating unique molecular identifiers. MiXCR, applied by TCRdb to the PCR reads, yields one record per CDR3 protein. The table lists around 370,000 distinct CDR3 sequences, 10% to 13% of them singletons. A remark on this clonotype: A junction boundary mismatches the germline segment, possibly from a read error.

The germline gives CDR1 SSHAT, CDR2 FNYEAQ (reference sequence). The CDR3 spans 13 residues. The source material was PBMCs from the stem cell graft donor, sampled from the stem cell graft. The chain has TRBV7-7 and TRBJ2-7; tentatively, D is TRBD1 (6 bases). The TCR originated in a human donor who donated a stem cell graft to a child with acute lymphoblastic leukemia. The CDR3 DNA reads TGTGCTAGCAGCTTAGGAGGACAGTACGAGCAGTACTTC. Amino acid sequence: CASSLGGQYEQYF.